Below are 12 T cell receptor beta chains sequenced from a single sample in a study of response to subunit inactivated influenza vaccine (dated by TCRdb to 2017 to 2018). To prepare the library, RT-PCR was applied. The sequencer was an Illumina HiSeq 2500. Using fastp trimming at Q25 and MiXCR clonotype assembly, TCRdb reanalyzed the public sequencing data and kept in-frame beta chains. Entries that share a CDR3 protein sequence are merged under the most common genes and DNA. For this sample the table gives under 850,000 distinct CDR3 sequences, of which around a sixth were detected only once. The ten largest clonotypes hold approximately 10% of the sample. The sequencing here drew on PBMCs from blood, taken roughly 5 days after vaccination. These TCRs come from a man between 45 and 60 years old who received an inactivated influenza vaccine. Donor details come from another sample of the same person, matched by shared clones.

This chain uses TRBV10-3 with TRBJ2-7, with TRBD2 as a possible D gene (5 bases). The germline V and J ends were trimmed by 6 bases and 0 bases, with 12 bases remaining between them. The germline V gene has CDR1 ENHRY and CDR2 SYGVKD. The CDR3 is made up of 14 amino acids. Here the CDR3 DNA reads TGTGCCATCAGGCGGGCCGATAGCTCCTACGAGCAGTACTTC. Translated: CAIRRADSSYEQYF.

This clonotype has ten or more counts. The chain joins TRBV5-1 to TRBJ2-7; a possible D gene is TRBD1 (5 bases). Germline-derived CDR1 and CDR2 are SGHRS and YFSETQ. CDR3 length: 15 amino acids. V gave up 1 base and J gave up 2 bases, with 13 bases separating them. CDR3 DNA: TGCGCCAGCAGCTTGTCTGACAGCGAACCCTACGAGCAGTACTTC. It is translated as CASSLSDSEPYEQYF.

This sequence joins TRBV7-9 and TRBJ2-3; D remains unclear. Germline V gene lookup returns CDR1 SEHNR and CDR2 FQNEAQ (reference sequence). V was pared by 6 bases and J by 6 bases, with 7 bases between. CDR3 length equals 11 residues. CDR3 DNA: TGTGCCAGCAGTAACGGTGATACGCAGTATTTT. It is translated as CASSNGDTQYF.

This clonotype has a handful of counts. The chain joins TRBV4-2 to TRBJ1-2; TRBD1 matches at 7 bases. The CDR3 extends over 15 amino acids. Germline CDR1 reads LGHNA; CDR2 reads YNFKEQ. Trimming cost V 1 base and J 2 bases; bases outside gene matches: 4. The CDR3 is CASSQAGQENYGYTF. The CDR3 DNA reads as TGTGCCAGCAGCCAAGCCGGACAGGAAAACTATGGCTACACCTTC.

The V and J genes are TRBV11-1 and TRBJ2-1, with 11 bases that match TRBD2. In germline, CDR1 is SGHAT, CDR2 FQDESV (reference sequence). The CDR3 consists of 16 residues. The ends lost 4 bases at V and 6 bases at J; junction bases unmatched: 8. CDR3 nucleotides: TGTGCCAGCAGCTCACATACTAGCGGGAGCGGCAATGAGCAGTTCTTC. Protein: CASSSHTSGSGNEQFF.

There are a few counts of this clonotype. The chain recombines TRBV12-3 or TRBV12-4 with TRBJ2-1; no firm D call. CDR3 length: 11 amino acids. The V gene lost 5 bases and the J gene lost 12 bases, with 11 bases spanning the gap. The CDR3: CASSVGLGQFF. As DNA, the CDR3 is TGTGCCAGCAGTGTAGGTCTAGGGCAGTTCTTC.

This clonotype has a handful of counts. The rearrangement uses TRBV5-6 and TRBJ1-5; D not resolved. The germline CDR1 and CDR2 sequences are SGHDT and YYEEEE. The CDR3 has 15 residues. V lost 2 bases and J 5 bases, leaving 14 bases between the germline ends. This CDR3 reads CASSLWREPYQPQHF. CDR3 DNA: TGTGCCAGCAGCTTATGGAGGGAACCCTATCAGCCCCAGCATTTT.

This clonotype has only a few counts. This chain connects TRBV20-1 to TRBJ2-3; no definite D call. CDR1 DFQATT and CDR2 SNEGSKA come from the germline V gene (reference sequence). V was shortened by 3 bases and J by 4 bases, with 8 bases between the two germline ends. The CDR3 runs 12 residues. This CDR3 is CSASSLADTQYF. CDR3 nucleotide sequence: TGCAGTGCTAGCAGTCTAGCAGATACGCAGTATTTT.

This clonotype has only a few counts. The J gene is TRBJ1-6, the V gene TRBV11-2; 9 nucleotides agree with TRBD1. Germline-derived CDR1 and CDR2 are SGHAT and FQNNGV. The CDR3 is 15 amino acids. Germline trimming cut 3 bases from V and 8 bases from J; bases unmatched to any gene: 5. The CDR3 coding sequence is TGTGCCAGCAGCTTCTCACAGGGGGCCTATTCACCCCTCCACTTT. Protein sequence: CASSFSQGAYSPLHF.

The chain carries TRBV7-2 and TRBJ2-3; possibly TRBD1 for D (5 bases). V lost 6 bases, J lost 8 bases, and 15 bases lay in between. The CDR3 extends over 13 amino acids. CDR1 is SGHTA and CDR2 is FQGNSA in the germline V gene. Here the CDR3 DNA reads TGTGCCAGCAGTAATTCAAACCAGGGTACGCAGTATTTT. Residues: CASSNSNQGTQYF.

This clonotype was detected ten times or more. This chain connects TRBV7-2 to TRBJ2-7, with 8 positions matching TRBD2. The CDR3 extends over 15 amino acids. Germline CDR1 reads SGHTA; CDR2 reads FQGNSA. V dropped 1 base and J dropped 2; count of bases not matched to a gene: 4. CDR3 amino acids: CASSLEVGRAYEQYF. The CDR3 nucleotides are TGTGCCAGCAGCTTAGAGGTCGGGAGGGCCTACGAGCAGTACTTC.

This CDR3 is CSVVWYTEAFF. The CDR3 DNA reads TGCAGCGTTGTATGGTACACTGAAGCTTTCTTT. This rearrangement joins TRBV29-1 to TRBJ1-1; D not certain. CDR3 size: 11 residues. The ends were cut back, 4 bases at V and 3 bases at J, with 6 bases in the middle. Germline V gene data show CDR1 as SQVTM and CDR2 as ANQGSEA.